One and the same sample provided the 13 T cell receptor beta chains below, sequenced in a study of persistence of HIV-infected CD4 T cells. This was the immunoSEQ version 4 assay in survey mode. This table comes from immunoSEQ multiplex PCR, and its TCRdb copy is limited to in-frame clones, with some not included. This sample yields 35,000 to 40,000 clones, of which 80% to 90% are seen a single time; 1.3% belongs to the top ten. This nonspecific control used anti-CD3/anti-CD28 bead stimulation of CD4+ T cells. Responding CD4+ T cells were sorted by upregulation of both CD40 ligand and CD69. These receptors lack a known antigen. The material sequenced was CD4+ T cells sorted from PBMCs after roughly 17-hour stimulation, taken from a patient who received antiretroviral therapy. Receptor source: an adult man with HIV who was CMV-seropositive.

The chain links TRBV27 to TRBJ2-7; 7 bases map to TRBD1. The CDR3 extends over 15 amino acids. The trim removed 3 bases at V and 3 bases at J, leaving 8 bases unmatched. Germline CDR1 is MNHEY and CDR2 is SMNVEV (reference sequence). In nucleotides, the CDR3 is TGTGCCAGCAGTTTGCAAGGGGGCGCCTTCTACGAGCAGTACTTC. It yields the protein CASSLQGGAFYEQYF.

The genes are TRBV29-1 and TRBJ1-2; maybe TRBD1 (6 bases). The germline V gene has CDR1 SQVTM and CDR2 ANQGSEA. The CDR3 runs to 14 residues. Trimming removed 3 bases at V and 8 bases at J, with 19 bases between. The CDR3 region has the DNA TGCAGCGTTGATACGTCAGGGGTTGTGAGAGGCTACACCTTC. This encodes CSVDTSGVVRGYTF.

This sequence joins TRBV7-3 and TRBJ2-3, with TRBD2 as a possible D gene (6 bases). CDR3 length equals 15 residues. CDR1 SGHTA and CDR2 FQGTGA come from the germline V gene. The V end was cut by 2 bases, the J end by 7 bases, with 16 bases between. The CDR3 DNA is TGTGCCAGCAGCTTATTGGGGGGATCGGGAAATACGCAGTATTTT. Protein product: CASSLLGGSGNTQYF.

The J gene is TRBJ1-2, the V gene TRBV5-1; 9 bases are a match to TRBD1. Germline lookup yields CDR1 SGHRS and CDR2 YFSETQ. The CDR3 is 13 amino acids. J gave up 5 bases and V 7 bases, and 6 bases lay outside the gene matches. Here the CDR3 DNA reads TGCGCCAGCGGCAGGACAGGGGAATATGGCTACACCTTC. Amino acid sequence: CASGRTGEYGYTF.

As DNA, the CDR3 is TGTGCCATCAGTGAGGCGGAAGGGGTTGGGACTGAAGCTTTCTTT. Encoded protein: CAISEAEGVGTEAFF. The genes are TRBV10-3 and TRBJ1-1; D possibly corresponds to TRBD1 (5 bases). Trimming took off 2 bases at V and 5 bases at J, with 15 bases between the two ends. This CDR3 contains 15 residues. Germline V gene data show CDR1 as ENHRY and CDR2 as SYGVKD.

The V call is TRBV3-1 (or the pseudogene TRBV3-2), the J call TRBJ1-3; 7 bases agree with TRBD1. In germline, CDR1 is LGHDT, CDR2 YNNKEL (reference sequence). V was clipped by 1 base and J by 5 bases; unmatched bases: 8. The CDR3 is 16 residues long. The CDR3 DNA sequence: TGTGCCAGCAGCCAAGGGGTTGGGACAGCTCGAAACACCATATATTTT. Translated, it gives CASSQGVGTARNTIYF.

The CDR3, as DNA: TGTGCCTGGAGTCGGGGGAATTACAATGAGCAGTTCTTC. Residues: CAWSRGNYNEQFF. This chain links TRBV30 with TRBJ2-1; TRBD2 might be the D (6 bases). This CDR3 spans 13 amino acids. V lost 2 bases and J lost 4, with 9 bases in between. CDR1 and CDR2 from the germline V gene are GTSNPN and SVGIG (reference sequence).

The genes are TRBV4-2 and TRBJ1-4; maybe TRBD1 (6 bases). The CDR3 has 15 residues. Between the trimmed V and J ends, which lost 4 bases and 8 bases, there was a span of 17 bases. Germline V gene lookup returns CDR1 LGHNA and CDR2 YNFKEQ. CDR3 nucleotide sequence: TGTGCCAGCAGCCTTTTTGCACAGGGAGGCGAAAAACTGTTTTTT. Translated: CASSLFAQGGEKLFF.

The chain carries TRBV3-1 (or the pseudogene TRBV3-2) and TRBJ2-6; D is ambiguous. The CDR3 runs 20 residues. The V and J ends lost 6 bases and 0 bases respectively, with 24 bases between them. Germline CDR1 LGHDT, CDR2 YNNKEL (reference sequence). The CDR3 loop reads CASSPRSGILLSSGANVLTF. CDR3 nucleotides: TGTGCCAGCAGTCCAAGATCTGGGATTTTATTGAGCTCTGGGGCCAACGTCCTGACTTTC.

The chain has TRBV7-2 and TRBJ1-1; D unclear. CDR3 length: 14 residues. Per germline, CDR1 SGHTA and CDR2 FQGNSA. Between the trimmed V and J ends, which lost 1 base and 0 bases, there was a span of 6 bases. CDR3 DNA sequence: TGTGCCAGCAGCTTAGAGGGCTTGAACACTGAAGCTTTCTTT. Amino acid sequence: CASSLEGLNTEAFF.

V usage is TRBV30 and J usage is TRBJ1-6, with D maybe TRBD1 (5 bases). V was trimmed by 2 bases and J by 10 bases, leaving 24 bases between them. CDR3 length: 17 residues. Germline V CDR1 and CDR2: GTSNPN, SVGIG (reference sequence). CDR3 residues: CAWSPWRGGTLVSPLHF. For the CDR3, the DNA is TGTGCCTGGAGTCCCTGGAGGGGAGGAACGCTGGTCTCACCCCTCCACTTT.

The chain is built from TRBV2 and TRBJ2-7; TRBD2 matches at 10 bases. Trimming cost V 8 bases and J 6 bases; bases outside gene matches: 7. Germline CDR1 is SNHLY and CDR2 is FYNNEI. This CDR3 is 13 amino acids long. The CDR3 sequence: CASRPSGGIEQYF. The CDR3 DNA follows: TGTGCCAGCCGTCCTAGCGGGGGAATCGAGCAGTACTTC.

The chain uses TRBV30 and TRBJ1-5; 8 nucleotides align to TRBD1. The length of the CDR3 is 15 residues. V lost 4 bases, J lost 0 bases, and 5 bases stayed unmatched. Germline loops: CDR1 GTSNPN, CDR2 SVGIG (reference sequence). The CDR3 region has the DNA TGTGCCTGGACTAAGACAGGGGTTAGCAATCAGCCCCAGCATTTT. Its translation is CAWTKTGVSNQPQHF.